This entry features one T cell receptor beta chain sequence. The antigen is not known. Unique molecular identifiers were present on cDNA, and template switching added a universal primer site. TCRdb passed the 5' RACE reads through MiXCR, listing each CDR3 protein once. The sample includes about 200,000 distinct CDR3 sequences, over 8% of them seen just once. The sample belongs to a study of identical twins. Findings and limits, study-wide: Weaker excess twin sharing was seen among beta out-of-frame sequences.

There are 17 residues in the CDR3. J was trimmed by 1 base and V by 4 bases; bases with no gene match: 14. From germline, CDR1 is DFQATT and CDR2 SNEGSKA (reference sequence). The rearrangement joins TRBV20-1 to TRBJ2-5, with TRBD2 identical over 8 bases. The source is a woman between 18 and 30 years old in good health. The sample was memory (CD45RO+) T cells sorted from blood. The chain's CDR3 is CSATGTSLPRRQETQYF. Written as DNA, the CDR3 is TGCAGTGCTACGGGGACTAGTCTCCCCCGCCGCCAAGAGACCCAGTACTTC.